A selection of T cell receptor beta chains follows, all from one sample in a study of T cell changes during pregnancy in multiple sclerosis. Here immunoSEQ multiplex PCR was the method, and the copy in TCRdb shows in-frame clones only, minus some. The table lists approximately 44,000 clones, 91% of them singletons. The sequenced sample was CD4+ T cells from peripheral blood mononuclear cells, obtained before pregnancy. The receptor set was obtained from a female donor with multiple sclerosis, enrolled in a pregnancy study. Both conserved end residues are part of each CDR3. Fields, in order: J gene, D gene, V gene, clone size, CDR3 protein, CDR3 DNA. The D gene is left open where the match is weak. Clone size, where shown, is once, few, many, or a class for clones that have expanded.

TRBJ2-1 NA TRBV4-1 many CASSQVDILSYNEQFF TGCGCCAGCAGCCAAGTGGACATTCTCTCCTACAATGAGCAGTTCTTC
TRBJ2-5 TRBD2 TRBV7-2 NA CASSGLAGGQETQYF TGTGCCAGCAGCGGACTAGCGGGGGGACAGGAGACCCAGTACTTC
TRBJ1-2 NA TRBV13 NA CASSFVTGRGNGYTF TGTGCCAGCAGCTTTGTAACAGGGAGGGGGAATGGCTACACCTTC
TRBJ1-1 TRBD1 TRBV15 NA CATSRTWGIGGGTALSF TGTGCCACCAGCAGAACCTGGGGCATCGGTGGGGGGACAGCCCTTTCCTTT
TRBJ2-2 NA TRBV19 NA CASSPRQVAFNTGELFF TGTGCCAGTAGTCCCAGGCAGGTGGCCTTTAACACCGGGGAGCTGTTTTTT
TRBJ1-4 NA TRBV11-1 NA CASSLGRIGGSTVYEKLFF TGTGCCAGCAGCTTAGGACGGATCGGGGGATCTACAGTTTATGAAAAACTGTTTTTT
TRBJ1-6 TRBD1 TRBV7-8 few CASRVGTGNSPLHF TGTGCCAGCAGGGTAGGGACAGGCAATTCACCCCTCCACTTT
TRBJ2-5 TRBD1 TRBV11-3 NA CASSQGQTQETQYF TGTGCCAGCAGCCAGGGACAGACGCAAGAGACCCAGTACTTC
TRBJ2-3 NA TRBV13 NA CASSPPAEGVDTQYF TGTGCCAGCAGCCCCCCAGCCGAAGGGGTGGATACGCAGTATTTT
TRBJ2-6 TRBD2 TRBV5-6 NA CASSRLSGGASGANVLTF TGTGCCAGCAGCCGTCTGTCCGGGGGGGCCTCTGGGGCCAACGTCCTGACTTTC